This T cell receptor (beta chain) was sequenced in a study of T cell responses to AZD1222 COVID-19 vaccine listed by TCRdb under 2021. For the wider study: TCR sequencing was performed for 230 to 250 trial participants, of whom around 210 were given two doses of AZD1222 and around 26 were given two doses of MenACWY control vaccine. Trial participants were enrolled by age into subgroups of 18-55, 56-69 and 70-plus years, and around 150, 29 and 61 TCR-sequenced participants, respectively, were included in these subgroups.

The CDR3 regions of human TCRbeta chains were analyzed by immunosequencing. The original methods were these. Repertoire TCRs were checked for matches against a reference library of SARS-CoV-2-specific TCRs that had been generated using the MIRA antigen-specificity platform. Breadth was defined as the fraction of unique TCRs that were SARS-CoV-2-associated, and depth was defined as the fraction of total T cells that were SARS-CoV-2-associated. Using the MIRA data, each spike-specific TCR was mapped to the spike region that the TCR reacts to and placed in a CD4 or CD8 class. Log10-transformed breadth and depth values were compared by one-way ANOVA with Sidak's multiple comparisons tests. Here the immuneACCESS table is served through TCRdb, limited to in-frame sequences with V and J called. Missing clones are a known gap in these copies; in checked studies unresolved V genes cover under half, and the rest lacks a known reason. The DNA was the basis for D and trimming; V, J and clone size are from that table. Within this sample are 60,000 to 95,000 clones, with around 87% of them counted one time only. Less than 20% of the sample is held by the ten biggest clonotypes.

Overall study results and their limits: In the small 56-69-year group, the increase in depth fell short of significance, most likely because of low power. Because no day 14 peak-response samples were available, repertoires were characterized only after the peak T cell response. Participants were mostly white British and included more females than males, and it was suggested by the authors that clonal diversity may have been underestimated. Reportedly, almost half of the unique spike-specific TCRs recognized epitopes lying outside the regions that are mutated in the B.1.351 and B.1.1.7 variants. Conclusions about previously exposed vaccinees were limited because only a handful of AZD1222 recipients were SARS-CoV-2 seropositive at baseline. The vaccine-associated CD4 TCRs covered the entire spike protein, and the dominant responses fell in regions 160-218 and 743-854. After two AZD1222 doses, both the breadth and the depth of spike-specific TCRs were significantly higher than at day 0 and than in MenACWY recipients.

What this sample's time point label stands for: about 28 days (+/-7) after the second vaccine dose. AZD1222 recipients with second doses at about 4 weeks or about 12 weeks were pooled, because spike-specific TCR depth and breadth did not differ between schedules. The vaccinee samples were drawn from two UK trials, COV001 and COV002, one of which was a single-blind randomized controlled phase 2/3 trial testing AZD1222 (ChAdOx1 nCoV-19) in healthy adults. For TCRbeta chain sequencing, PBMC samples were collected from trial participants at day 0 and at day 28 after the second dose. A word on this clone: The antigen it binds to is not known. Nothing much larger sits one base from this clone, and base qualities are not available.

The CDR3 covers 16 residues, taking in both the cysteine and the phenylalanine. The read is trimmed to its CDR3 DNA, 48 bases read in frame from base 1. V is cut back by 4 bases and J by 3 bases, with 9 bases in the junction unmatched. The CDR1 and CDR2 encoded by the germline V gene are KGHSH and LQKENI. This receptor was obtained from an adult who received the AZD1222 COVID-19 vaccine. The sequencing here drew on peripheral blood, taken 28 days after the second AZD1222 dose. The chain employs TRBV18 and TRBJ1-3, and 7 junction bases match TRBD1. The DNA is TGTGCCAGCTCACAACCCGGGACAGAAGATGGAAACACCATATATTTT. Its protein is CASSQPGTEDGNTIYF.